This TCR beta chain was found in a study of cytomegalovirus exposure and HLA in healthy donors. The PCR made use of 60 Vbeta and 13 Jbeta primers. Data came from immunoSEQ multiplex PCR; TCRdb stores just in-frame clones and leaves some out. The top ten hold about 4.7% of the sample, which has about 140,000 clones, about 75% seen once. With 2 bases removed from V and 6 bases from J, the gap between germline ends came to 8 bases. CDR1 is SGHDT, CDR2 YYEEEE, per germline. CDR3 length: 12 residues. This clonotype originated in a man in his sixties in good health and CMV-seronegative. This chain uses TRBV5-6 with TRBJ1-1; no clear D gene. The sequenced material came from PBMCs. CDR3 region: CASSFSGAEAFF. CDR3 DNA sequence: TGTGCCAGCAGCTTCTCTGGAGCTGAAGCTTTCTTT.